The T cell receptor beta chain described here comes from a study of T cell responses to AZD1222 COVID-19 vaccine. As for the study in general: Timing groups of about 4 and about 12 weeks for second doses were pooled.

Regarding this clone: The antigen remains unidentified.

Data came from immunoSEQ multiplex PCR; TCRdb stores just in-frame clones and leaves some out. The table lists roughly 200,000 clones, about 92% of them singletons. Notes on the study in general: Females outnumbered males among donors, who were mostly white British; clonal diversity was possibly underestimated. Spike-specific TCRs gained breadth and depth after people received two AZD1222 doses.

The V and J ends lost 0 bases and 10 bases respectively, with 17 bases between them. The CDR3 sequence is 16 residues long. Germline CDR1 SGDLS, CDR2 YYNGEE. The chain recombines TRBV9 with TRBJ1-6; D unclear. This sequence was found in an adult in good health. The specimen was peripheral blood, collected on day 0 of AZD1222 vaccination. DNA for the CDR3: TGTGCCAGCAGCGTAGCTCGGGCCCCAGGAGGATCACCCCTCCACTTT. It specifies CASSVARAPGGSPLHF. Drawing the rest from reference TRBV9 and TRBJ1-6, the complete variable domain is DSGVTQTPKHLITATGQRVTLRCSPRSGDLSVYWYQQSLDQGLQFLIQYYNGEERAKGNILERFSAQQFPDLHSELNLSSLELGDSALYFCASSVARAPGGSPLHFGNGTRLTVT.